This TCR beta chain was captured in a study of tumor T cells in aggressive B-cell lymphoma listed by TCRdb under 2017. Sequences KGHSH (CDR1) and LQKENI (CDR2) are obtained from the germline V gene. The CDR3 contains 14 residues, cysteine and phenylalanine counted. CDR3 DNA only is kept here, 42 bases in frame from base 1. V and J are trimmed by 8 bases and 0 bases, and the gene matches miss 3 bases of the junction. This clone was seen a handful of times. No antigen is known for it. Base quality data are lacking; no much larger clone is found one base away. To prepare the library, the immunoSEQ multiplex PCR assay was applied. As stored in TCRdb, this immuneACCESS dataset retains in-frame rearrangements with V and J assigned. A fraction of the clones does not appear; measured against another copy, unresolved V genes explain less than half of the discrepancy, and the remainder lacks a known reason. This sample is represented by about 1,700 clones; 81% of them were singletons. The ten largest clonotypes hold more than 8.5% of the sample.

This receptor was taken from an adult with diffuse large B cell lymphoma. The chain was built from TRBV18 and TRBJ2-7; TRBD2 matches 11 bases in the middle. The sequencing input was tumor tissue. The encoded CDR3 is CASTTSGSSYEQYF. At the DNA level, the sequence is TGTGCCAGCACCACTAGCGGGAGCTCCTACGAGCAGTACTTC.